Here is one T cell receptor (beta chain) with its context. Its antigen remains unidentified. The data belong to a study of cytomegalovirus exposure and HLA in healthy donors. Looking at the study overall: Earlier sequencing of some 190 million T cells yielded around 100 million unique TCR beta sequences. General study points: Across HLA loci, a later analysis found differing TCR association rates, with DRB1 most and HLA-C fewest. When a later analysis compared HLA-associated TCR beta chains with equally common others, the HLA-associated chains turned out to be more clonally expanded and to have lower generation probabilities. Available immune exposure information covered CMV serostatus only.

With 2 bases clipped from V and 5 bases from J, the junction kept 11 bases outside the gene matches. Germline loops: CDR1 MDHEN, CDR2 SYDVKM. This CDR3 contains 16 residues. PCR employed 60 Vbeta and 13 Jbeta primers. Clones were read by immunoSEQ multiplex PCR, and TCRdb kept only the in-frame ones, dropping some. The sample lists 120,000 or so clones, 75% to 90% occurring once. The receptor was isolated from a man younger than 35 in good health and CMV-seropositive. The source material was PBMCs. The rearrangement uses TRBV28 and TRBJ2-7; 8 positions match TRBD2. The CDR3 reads CASSLGSGVDEDEQYF. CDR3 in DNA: TGTGCCAGCAGTTTAGGTAGCGGGGTGGACGAGGACGAGCAGTACTTC. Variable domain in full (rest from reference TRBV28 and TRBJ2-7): DVKVTQSSRYLVKRTGEKVFLECVQDMDHENMFWYRQDPGLGLRLIYFSYDVKMKEKGDIPEGYSVSREKKERFSLILESASTNQTSMYLCASSLGSGVDEDEQYFGPGTRLTVT.